Listed below are T cell receptor beta chains from one sample, sequenced in a study of T cell repertoires in cytomegalovirus infection. TCRdb independently ran MiXCR on the reads; one entry per CDR3 protein. The sample has around 140,000 distinct CDR3 sequences; about 6.5% are singletons. Sequenced sample: PBMCs. The source is a human donor in good health (CMV status not recorded). Some clones in this sample may be carry-over from other donors' samples. The CDR3 runs from the conserved cysteine through the conserved F or W. A D gene is named only where the DNA matches it firmly. The listing skips clone size in some rows; elsewhere it reads once, few, many or a size class.

>NA|TRBV12-3/TRBV12-4|TRBD1|TRBJ1-6
CASRWGQGGSYNSPLHF
TGTGCCAGCAGATGGGGACAGGGGGGGTCCTATAATTCACCCCTCCACTTT
>few|TRBV28|NA|TRBJ2-7
CASGEDYEQYF
TGTGCCAGCGGAGAGGACTACGAGCAGTACTTC
>NA|TRBV5-1|NA|TRBJ1-2
CASTPTPNEDGYTF
TGCGCCAGCACCCCTACACCAAACGAGGATGGCTACACCTTC
>NA|TRBV7-8|TRBD1|TRBJ1-2
CASSFLTSEAGGVYYGYTF
TGTGCCAGCAGCTTTCTGACCTCTGAGGCAGGGGGAGTCTACTATGGCTACACCTTC
>few|TRBV7-2|NA|TRBJ1-2
CASSPDGNYGYTF
TGTGCCAGCAGCCCTGACGGGAACTATGGCTACACCTTC
>many|TRBV7-2|TRBD2|TRBJ2-5
CASSFASGGNQQTQYF
TGTGCCAGCAGCTTCGCTAGCGGGGGAAATCAGCAGACCCAGTACTTC
>few|TRBV10-2|NA|TRBJ1-1
CASLGLITTEAFF
TGCGCCAGCTTGGGACTTATTACGACTGAAGCTTTCTTT
>many|TRBV29-1|NA|TRBJ2-1
CSVVPPPEQFF
TGCAGCGTTGTCCCACCCCCTGAGCAGTTCTTC
>few|TRBV7-3|TRBD1|TRBJ1-1
CASRQGSYTEAFF
TGTGCCAGCAGACAGGGGTCCTACACTGAAGCTTTCTTT
>NA|TRBV13|TRBD1|TRBJ1-6
CASSATGYGSPLHF
TGTGCCAGCAGCGCGACAGGGTATGGATCACCCCTCCACTTT
>many|TRBV7-2|NA|TRBJ2-5
CASRSQETQYF
TGTGCCAGCAGGAGTCAAGAGACCCAGTACTTC
>few|TRBV7-2|NA|TRBJ1-2
CASSLGSGLFYYGYTF
TGTGCCAGCAGCTTAGGGTCTGGACTCTTCTACTATGGCTACACCTTC
>NA|TRBV2|NA|TRBJ2-1
CASSLSGASSYNEQFF
TGTGCCAGCAGCCTTAGCGGTGCGAGCTCCTACAATGAGCAGTTCTTC
>NA|TRBV29-1|TRBD1|TRBJ2-7
CSVVRTGSYEQYF
TGCAGCGTTGTCCGGACAGGTTCCTACGAGCAGTACTTC
>few|TRBV6-5|NA|TRBJ2-2
CASSYYTTATGELFF
TGTGCCAGCAGTTACTACACAACAGCCACCGGGGAGCTGTTTTTT
>few|TRBV10-3|NA|TRBJ2-5
CATARDLQFGLQETQYF
TGTGCCACCGCCCGGGACTTACAGTTCGGTCTCCAAGAGACCCAGTACTTC
>NA|TRBV19|TRBD1|TRBJ1-1
CASSPTMPGQGNTEAFF
TGTGCCAGTAGTCCGACAATGCCGGGACAGGGGAACACTGAAGCTTTCTTT
>many|TRBV7-2|NA|TRBJ2-5
CASSLGLGTRETQYF
TGTGCCAGCAGCCTGGGATTGGGGACAAGGGAGACCCAGTACTTC
>NA|TRBV27|TRBD2|TRBJ2-1
CASRVSGGVGEQFF
TGTGCCAGCAGGGTTAGCGGGGGGGTGGGGGAGCAGTTCTTC
>many|TRBV4-3|NA|TRBJ2-7
CASSQDPGTYEQYF
TGCGCCAGCAGCCAAGACCCGGGGACCTACGAGCAGTACTTC
>many|TRBV7-2|NA|TRBJ2-3
CASSLVGLSTDTQYF
TGTGCCAGCAGCTTAGTGGGGCTAAGCACAGATACGCAGTATTTT
>many|TRBV29-1|NA|TRBJ1-2
CSVGRDVFASF
TGCAGCGTTGGAAGGGACGTTTTTGCCTCTTTC
>many|TRBV7-2|NA|TRBJ1-2
CASSLASYGYTF
TGTGCCAGCAGCTTAGCGTCGTATGGCTACACCTTC
>NA|TRBV5-1|NA|TRBJ1-2
CASSLEADYGYTF
TGCGCCAGCAGCTTGGAGGCAGACTATGGCTACACCTTC
>many|TRBV7-2|NA|TRBJ2-1
CASSLFGLASHEQFF
TGTGCCAGCAGCTTATTTGGGTTAGCATCCCATGAGCAGTTCTTC
>many|TRBV7-2|TRBD1|TRBJ2-3
CASSDTGTGVTDTQYF
TGTGCCAGCAGCGACACCGGGACAGGGGTCACAGATACGCAGTATTTT
>NA|TRBV12-3/TRBV12-4|NA|TRBJ2-3
CASSRSGTSTDTQYF
TGTGCCAGCAGTCGCTCCGGGACCAGCACAGATACGCAGTATTTT
>many|TRBV12-3/TRBV12-4|NA|TRBJ2-5
CASKGVQETQYF
TGTGCCAGCAAGGGGGTCCAAGAGACCCAGTACTTC
>NA|TRBV7-2|TRBD1|TRBJ2-2
CASSPHRGEVYTGELFF
TGTGCCAGCAGCCCCCACAGGGGGGAGGTCTACACCGGGGAGCTGTTTTTT
>NA|TRBV20-1|NA|TRBJ1-1
CSARPPGRNTEAFF
TGCAGTGCCAGACCCCCAGGGAGGAACACTGAAGCTTTCTTT
>many|TRBV24-1|TRBD2|TRBJ2-3
CATSDPVAGAGDTQYF
TGTGCCACCAGTGATCCGGTAGCGGGGGCCGGAGATACGCAGTATTTT
>few|TRBV11-2|TRBD1|TRBJ1-1
CASSKDRVANTEAFF
TGTGCCAGCAGCAAAGACAGGGTAGCGAACACTGAAGCTTTCTTT
>NA|TRBV19|TRBD2|TRBJ2-1
CASSIGRLAGNNEQFF
TGTGCCAGTAGTATAGGGCGGCTAGCGGGGAACAATGAGCAGTTCTTC
>many|TRBV7-2|TRBD2|TRBJ2-7
CASSLSGGARDEQYF
TGTGCCAGCAGCCTTAGCGGGGGGGCTCGAGACGAGCAGTACTTC
>NA|TRBV11-2|TRBD2|TRBJ2-2
CASSPISGTSTGELFF
TGTGCCAGCAGCCCAATTAGCGGGACCAGCACCGGGGAGCTGTTTTTT
>few|TRBV7-2|TRBD1|TRBJ2-7
CASSLPGQGNEQYF
TGTGCCAGCAGCTTACCGGGACAGGGGAACGAGCAGTACTTC
>few|TRBV7-6|TRBD2|TRBJ2-3
CASSHPWAGGTDTQYF
TGTGCCAGCAGCCATCCGTGGGCGGGGGGCACAGATACGCAGTATTTT
>many|TRBV9|TRBD2|TRBJ2-5
CASSIGLAGGRQETQYF
TGTGCCAGCAGCATAGGACTAGCGGGGGGGCGACAAGAGACCCAGTACTTC
>many|TRBV7-2|NA|TRBJ2-7
CASSTFVSAEGYEQYF
TGTGCCAGCAGCACATTTGTTTCGGCGGAAGGGTACGAGCAGTACTTC
>many|TRBV19|NA|TRBJ2-4
CASSLQDPEDIQYF
TGTGCCAGTAGCCTACAGGACCCCGAGGACATTCAGTACTTC
>many|TRBV7-9|NA|TRBJ1-4
CASRLSGINEKLFF
TGTGCCAGCAGGCTATCAGGGATTAATGAAAAACTGTTTTTT
>NA|TRBV29-1|NA|TRBJ2-5
CSVEFENSLQETQYF
TGCAGCGTTGAATTTGAAAATAGTCTTCAAGAGACCCAGTACTTC
>many|TRBV7-2|NA|TRBJ1-6
CASSGGGQAYNSPLHF
TGTGCCAGCAGCGGCGGGGGCCAGGCCTATAATTCACCCCTCCACTTT
>few|TRBV7-9|NA|TRBJ1-1
CASSLEQLATEAFF
TGTGCCAGCAGCTTAGAACAGCTCGCCACTGAAGCTTTCTTT
>many|TRBV7-6|NA|TRBJ1-1
CASSLAGRAEAFF
TGTGCCAGCAGCTTAGCAGGGAGGGCTGAAGCTTTCTTT